This T cell receptor beta chain was documented in a study of T-cell reconstitution after alpha-beta-depleted transplantation in children. CDR1 is SGHAT, CDR2 FQNNGV, per germline. The CDR3 consists of 14 residues. V was pared by 5 bases and J by 4 bases, with 5 bases of the junction left unmatched. This clonotype was picked up many times. What it binds is not known. It was with unique molecular identifiers that the TCRbeta library was prepared. Each CDR3 protein gets one entry after TCRdb re-called the PCR reads with MiXCR. Among over 200,000 distinct CDR3 sequences, around 9.9% were seen once, and the ten largest hold about 30%. Study-level points and caveats: The origin of alpha-beta T cells about two months after transplant was reportedly several hundred expanded graft clones. Newly produced T cells mostly accounted for T-cell counts and diversity one year post-transplant. Surviving recipient T cells and thymic progenitors produced the high day-60 TCRbeta diversity seen in some patients.

The rearrangement uses TRBV11-2 and TRBJ2-1; 7 nucleotides align to TRBD1. The receptor was derived from a child less than two years old with acute myeloid leukemia, due to receive a stem cell transplant. The sample in question was PBMCs, obtained before TCRalphabeta/CD19-depleted stem cell transplant. In DNA, the CDR3 is TGTGCCAGCAGCAGAGGGACAGAGTACAATGAGCAGTTCTTC. Amino acids: CASSRGTEYNEQFF.